Listed below are T cell receptor beta chains from one sample, sequenced in a study of control samples from healthy donors and cancer patients. Profiled with immunoSEQ multiplex PCR; TCRdb holds only in-frame clones, not every one. The data hold about 130,000 clones, with 75% to 95% observed a single time. Sequenced sample: blood. The receptors stem from a man aged 18 to 29 in good health. The CDR3 runs from the conserved cysteine through the conserved F or W. The order of the fields is clone size, V gene, CDR3 protein. For some rows the clone size is stated as once, few or many, or as a class when expanded; others skip it.

.,TRBV6-5,CASSYSGSGNTIYF
.,TRBV29-1,CSVSWDYGYTF
.,TRBV18,CASSPPSSGNEKLFF
once,TRBV25-1,CASSESPQGSNEKLFF
.,TRBV27,CASSQGTLTDTQYF
.,TRBV11-3,CASSLGLPGHKETQYF
once,TRBV2,CASSPSGRSDEQFF
.,TRBV10-2,CASRGAYTF
.,TRBV7-9,CASSSKPGLAGDNEQFF
.,TRBV7-9,CASSLGDMSYEQYF
.,TRBV2,CASLRETSGRAWYPNTQYF
.,TRBV2,CASSDGTGLMETQYF
.,TRBV10-1,CASSDQNLGNTEAFF
.,TRBV28,CASRGRGRGGNEQFF